This TCR beta chain was captured by sequencing in a study of T cells in Graves' hyperthyroidism and ophthalmopathy. TCR beta CDR3 regions were amplified from RNA transcripts. First-round RT-PCR with HTBI primers amplified the TCR CDR3 region. TCRdb fed the multiplex PCR reads into MiXCR, producing one record per CDR3 protein. The sample records roughly 600,000 distinct CDR3 sequences, more than 14% being singletons. This clonotype was seen many times. CDR1 and CDR2 (germline): SGHRS, YFSETQ. This CDR3 is 14 amino acids long. Trimming cost V 5 bases and J 8 bases; bases outside gene matches: 6. Input material: blood. This clonotype was obtained from a woman aged 45-60 years with Graves' ophthalmopathy. The genes are TRBV5-1 and TRBJ2-1; 11 bases are shared with TRBD1. In nucleotides, the CDR3 is TGCGCCAGCAGAACCGGGACAGGGGGACATGAGCAGTTCTTC. It codes for CASRTGTGGHEQFF. Combining the CDR3 with reference TRBV5-1 and TRBJ2-1 gives the whole variable domain KAGVTQTPRYLIKTRGQQVTLSCSPISGHRSVSWYQQTPGQGLQFLFEYFSETQRNKGNFPGRFSGRQFSNSRSEMNVSTLELGDSALYLCASRTGTGGHEQFFGPGTRLTVL.